The 28 T cell receptor beta chains given below trace back to one sample, sequenced in a study of early T cells in non-severe SARS-CoV-2 infection. Via MiXCR, TCRdb re-called the 5' RACE reads, giving one row per CDR3 protein. The data hold roughly 60,000 distinct CDR3 sequences, with roughly 5.3% observed a single time. Sequenced input: whole blood. These receptors were obtained from an adult who was a healthcare worker with PCR-confirmed SARS-CoV-2 infection or an uninfected control (not recorded which).

This clonotype came up a few times. J is TRBJ2-1 and V is TRBV5-1; D remains ambiguous. The CDR3 sequence is 16 residues long. Trimming shortened V by 1 base and J by 0 bases, and 11 bases separated the two germline ends. The V gene's germline CDR1 is SGHRS and CDR2 YFSETQ. The CDR3 loop is CASSLYTPSSYNEQFF. For the CDR3, the DNA is TGCGCCAGCAGCTTGTACACCCCGAGCTCCTACAATGAGCAGTTCTTC.

This clonotype was recorded many times. V gene TRBV30 combines with J gene TRBJ2-1; 7 nucleotides line up with TRBD1. V was pared by 8 bases and J by 2 bases, with 9 bases of the junction left unmatched. Germline V lookup: CDR1 GTSNPN, CDR2 SVGIG (reference sequence). The CDR3 is made up of 14 amino acids. DNA of the CDR3: TGTGCCCGCTCCGGGACAGAAGCCTACAATGAGCAGTTCTTC. Its protein is CARSGTEAYNEQFF. The variable domain in full, with the rest retrieved from reference TRBV30 and TRBJ2-1, is SQTIHQWPATLVQPVGSPLSLECTVEGTSNPNLYWYRQAAGRGLQLLFYSVGIGQISSEVPQNLSASRPQDRQFILSSKKLLLSDSGFYLCARSGTEAYNEQFFGPGTRLTVL.

This rearrangement joins TRBV24-1 to TRBJ2-3, with 9 positions matching TRBD2. Trimming took 7 bases from V and 6 from J; bases not matched to a gene: 7. In germline, CDR1 is KGHDR, CDR2 SFDVKD. CDR3 length equals 14 residues. The CDR3 here is CATRAAGGEDTQYF. In nucleotides, the CDR3 is TGTGCCACCAGAGCAGCGGGAGGAGAGGATACGCAGTATTTT.

This clonotype was seen ten or more times. The chain combines TRBV9 with TRBJ2-7; maybe TRBD2 (5 bases). The ends were cut back, 4 bases at V and 0 bases at J, with 17 bases in the middle. Germline CDR1 and CDR2: SGDLS and YYNGEE. The CDR3 consists of 16 residues. CDR3 sequence (DNA): TGTGCCAGCAGCCAAGCCGTAGGCGGGCGCTCCTACGAGCAGTACTTC. Translating it yields CASSQAVGGRSYEQYF.

This clonotype has just a few counts. The chain couples TRBV20-1 to TRBJ1-1; D is uncertain. V was cut by 4 bases and J by 6 bases, with 15 bases left in between. CDR1 and CDR2 from the germline V gene are DFQATT and SNEGSKA (reference sequence). This CDR3 is 13 amino acids long. CDR3 coding DNA: TGCAGTGCTAATTGGGCCATTCGGGCTGAAGCTTTCTTT. It specifies CSANWAIRAEAFF.

This clonotype was detected ten times or more. The V call is TRBV29-1, the J call TRBJ2-1; TRBD2 matches 11 bases. In germline, CDR1 is SQVTM, CDR2 ANQGSEA. This CDR3 has 17 amino acids. V lost 7 bases and J lost 6; bases outside the gene matches: 17. The CDR3, as DNA: TGCAGCGCCGGGGGGTATTGGGAACTAGCGGGAGCCAATGAGCAGTTCTTC. Translating it yields CSAGGYWELAGANEQFF.

There are many counts of this clonotype. The J gene is TRBJ2-7, the V gene TRBV7-6; D unresolved. V was trimmed by 5 bases and J by 2 bases, leaving 16 bases between them. CDR3 size: 15 residues. Germline V gives CDR1 SGHVS, CDR2 FNYEAQ. In nucleotides, the CDR3 is TGTGCCAGCAGCAGAGGACCTCTGGGGACCTACGAGCAGTACTTC. This translates into CASSRGPLGTYEQYF.

This clonotype was seen ten or more times. The chain recombines TRBV20-1 with TRBJ1-6; 8 nucleotides match TRBD1. CDR1 DFQATT and CDR2 SNEGSKA come from the germline V gene (reference sequence). V lost 4 bases to trimming and J lost 0 bases; unmatched junction nucleotides: 5. CDR3 size: 16 residues. CDR3: CSAKPGQASYNSPLHF. CDR3 bases: TGCAGTGCTAAACCGGGACAGGCCTCCTATAATTCACCCCTCCACTTT.

The sample holds many counts of this clonotype. The genes are TRBV7-2 and TRBJ2-1; D perhaps matches TRBD1 (6 bases). There are 16 residues in the CDR3. V lost 0 bases to trimming and J lost 5 bases, with 14 bases between them. From germline, CDR1 is SGHTA and CDR2 FQGNSA. As DNA, the CDR3 is TGTGCCAGCAGCTTAGCGCTAGGGACACGAGACAATGAGCAGTTCTTC. Its protein product is CASSLALGTRDNEQFF.

This clonotype was seen ten or more times. This chain joins TRBV6-9 and TRBJ2-2; 8 bases fit TRBD2. V shed 1 base, J shed 3 bases, and the junction held 7 bases outside the gene matches. This CDR3 comprises 17 residues. The V gene's germline CDR1 is MNHGY and CDR2 SVAAGI. The CDR3, as DNA: TGTGCCAGCAGTTATTGCAGCGGGAGCCTCGACACCGGGGAGCTGTTTTTT. Its protein is CASSYCSGSLDTGELFF.

The chain joins TRBV4-1 to TRBJ2-7; 9 nucleotides line up with TRBD1. The CDR3 sequence is 15 residues long. With V trimmed by 1 base and J by 1 base, 2 bases remained unmatched. Germline loops: CDR1 MGHRA, CDR2 YSYEKL. The CDR3 here is CASSQGQGGSYEQYF. In nucleotides, the CDR3 is TGCGCCAGCAGCCAAGGACAGGGGGGATCCTACGAGCAGTACTTC.

This clonotype was counted a few times. CDR3 protein: CSGKGGRTEAFF. CDR3 bases: TGCAGCGGCAAGGGCGGAAGAACTGAAGCTTTCTTT. J is TRBJ1-1 and V is TRBV29-1; D unresolved. CDR3 length: 12 residues. From germline, CDR1 is SQVTM and CDR2 ANQGSEA. Trimming took 7 bases from V and 5 from J, leaving 14 bases between them. Drawing the rest from reference TRBV29-1 and TRBJ1-1, the complete variable domain is SAVISQKPSRDICQRGTSLTIQCQVDSQVTMMFWYRQQPGQSLTLIATANQGSEATYESGFVIDKFPISRPNLTFSTLTVSNMSPEDSSIYLCSGKGGRTEAFFGQGTRLTVV.

This clonotype was picked up many times. This chain uses TRBV4-1 with TRBJ2-7; D may be TRBD1 or TRBD2 (7 bases each). Trimming cost V 3 bases and J 2 bases, with 14 bases left between them. Looked up from germline, CDR1 is MGHRA and CDR2 is YSYEKL. The CDR3 extends over 15 amino acids. For the CDR3, the DNA is TGCGCCAGCAGCCAGGGGCAGGGGGGGACCTACGAGCAGTACTTC. It is translated as CASSQGQGGTYEQYF.

This clonotype was seen many times. The V and J genes are TRBV12-3 or TRBV12-4 and TRBJ1-5; the D gene is possibly TRBD1 (5 bases). CDR3 length equals 14 residues. V lost 5 bases to trimming and J lost 2 bases, with 10 bases between them. The CDR3 is CASSGGVGNQPQHF. CDR3 nucleotides: TGTGCCAGCAGTGGGGGGGTTGGCAATCAGCCCCAGCATTTT.

This clonotype was seen a few times. DNA for the CDR3: TGTGCCAGCAGCCCCGGGACCCAGGGGTCACCCCTCCACTTT. It codes for CASSPGTQGSPLHF. The chain has TRBV9 and TRBJ1-6; D is perhaps TRBD1 (6 bases). Trimming stripped 4 bases from V and 10 bases from J, with 15 bases between. Germline V gene sequence: CDR1 SGDLS, CDR2 YYNGEE. CDR3 length: 14 residues.

This clonotype was seen a few times. The chain couples TRBV19 to TRBJ1-2; no definite D call. The CDR3 extends over 14 amino acids. V lost 0 bases, J lost 7 bases, and 12 bases lay in between. From germline, CDR1 is LNHDA and CDR2 SQIVND (reference sequence). In DNA, the CDR3 is TGTGCCAGTAGTATAGATCTGGGAGTTGGTGGCTACACCTTC. Its translation is CASSIDLGVGGYTF.

Concerning this clonotype itself: Compared with germline, one end of the junction differs, possibly owing to a read error. This rearrangement joins TRBV30 to TRBJ1-6, with 7 bases that match TRBD1. Germline V gene data show CDR1 as GTSNPN and CDR2 as SVGIG (reference sequence). The CDR3 consists of 13 residues. The CDR3 nucleotides are TGTGCCTGGAGACAGGGGCTTAATTCACCCTCCACTTTT. Translated: CAWRQGLNSPSTF.

In this sample, this clonotype turned up many times. The rearrangement uses TRBV30 and TRBJ1-2; 10 nucleotides line up with TRBD1. J lost 2 bases, V lost 3 bases, and 6 bases had no gene match. CDR3 length: 15 amino acids. CDR1 is GTSNPN, CDR2 SVGIG, per germline (reference sequence). CDR3 region: CAWSPAGQGNYGYTF. CDR3 nucleotide sequence: TGTGCCTGGAGCCCAGCGGGACAGGGGAACTATGGCTACACCTTC.

This clonotype was seen at least ten times. The chain carries TRBV4-2 and TRBJ2-1, with D unclear. CDR3 length equals 15 residues. Germline loops: CDR1 LGHNA, CDR2 YNFKEQ. The V gene lost 3 bases and the J gene lost 0 bases, with 9 bases spanning the gap. This CDR3 is CASSQNFNSYNEQFF. The CDR3 nucleotides read TGTGCCAGCAGCCAGAACTTCAACTCCTACAATGAGCAGTTCTTC.

V and J are TRBV10-2 and TRBJ2-7; D might be TRBD2 (6 bases). The V gene lost 2 bases and the J gene lost 6 bases, with 11 bases spanning the gap. The CDR3 spans 13 residues. CDR1 WSHSY and CDR2 SAAADI come from the germline V gene. CDR3 protein: CASSEMGGGEQYF. The CDR3 nucleotides are TGCGCCAGCAGTGAGATGGGGGGAGGCGAGCAGTACTTC.

Many counts were recorded for this clonotype. The chain couples TRBV12-3 or TRBV12-4 to TRBJ1-1, with 8 nucleotides matching TRBD1. The V gene end was trimmed by 5 bases and the J gene end by 6 bases; junction bases not matched to a gene: 5. The CDR3 totals 13 residues. The CDR3 coding sequence is TGTGCCAGCAGTCGGACAGGGAAGGCTGAAGCTTTCTTT. Residues: CASSRTGKAEAFF.

A few counts support this clonotype. V is TRBV9 and J is TRBJ2-1, with D uncertain. Germline CDR1 reads SGDLS; CDR2 reads YYNGEE. Deletions cut 2 bases from V and 3 bases from J, with 6 bases between. This CDR3 has 13 residues. CDR3 sequence reads: CASSVIDYNEQFF. As DNA, the CDR3 is TGTGCCAGCAGCGTCATAGACTACAATGAGCAGTTCTTC. The full variable domain, in which reference TRBV9 and TRBJ2-1 provide the parts outside the CDR3, is DSGVTQTPKHLITATGQRVTLRCSPRSGDLSVYWYQQSLDQGLQFLIQYYNGEERAKGNILERFSAQQFPDLHSELNLSSLELGDSALYFCASSVIDYNEQFFGPGTRLTVL.

This clonotype was seen at least ten times. V gene TRBV28 combines with J gene TRBJ2-5; no reliable D call. Germline V gene data show CDR1 as MDHEN and CDR2 as SYDVKM. Trimming took off 6 bases at V and 5 bases at J, with 13 bases between the two ends. The CDR3 spans 13 residues. CDR3 region: CASSPNNPETQYF. The DNA for the CDR3 is TGTGCCAGCAGCCCGAACAATCCCGAGACCCAGTACTTC.

The gene calls are TRBV5-1 and TRBJ1-1, with D possibly being TRBD1 (6 bases). There are 14 residues in the CDR3. CDR1 is SGHRS and CDR2 is YFSETQ in the germline V gene. V lost 0 bases, J lost 9 bases, and 15 bases lay in between. The CDR3 region is CASSLGGSQGQAFF. The CDR3 DNA reads TGCGCCAGCAGCTTGGGCGGCTCACAGGGTCAAGCTTTCTTT.

This clonotype has more than one count but fewer than ten. V gene TRBV28 combines with J gene TRBJ2-7; a weak D match, TRBD2 (6 bases). Trimming left V 8 bases short and J 5 bases short, with 13 bases between. Germline V lookup: CDR1 MDHEN, CDR2 SYDVKM. The CDR3 runs 12 residues. CDR3 loop: CASGGFFNEQYF. CDR3 in DNA: TGTGCCAGCGGGGGGTTCTTCAACGAGCAGTACTTC.

V and J are TRBV12-3 or TRBV12-4 and TRBJ2-2, with a weak D call TRBD2 (5 bases). This CDR3 is 15 amino acids long. Trimming shortened V by 7 bases and J by 6 bases, and 18 bases separated the two germline ends. The CDR3 loop is CASTPMRALAGELFF. The CDR3 nucleotides read TGTGCCAGCACCCCGATGAGGGCGTTGGCCGGGGAGCTGTTTTTT.

This clonotype has ten or more counts. V and J are TRBV12-3 or TRBV12-4 and TRBJ2-3; 7 bases map to TRBD1. V lost 5 bases to trimming and J lost 0 bases; unmatched junction nucleotides: 5. This CDR3 has 15 amino acids. This CDR3 is CASSGGQTSTDTQYF. DNA of the CDR3: TGTGCCAGCAGTGGGGGACAGACCAGCACAGATACGCAGTATTTT.

Ten or more counts support this clonotype. V gene TRBV19 combines with J gene TRBJ1-1; D is ambiguous. The germline CDR1 and CDR2 sequences are LNHDA and SQIVND (reference sequence). The CDR3 covers 13 residues. Trimming cost V 5 bases and J 0 bases, with 7 bases left between them. The CDR3 is CASSVTVNTEAFF. As DNA, the CDR3 is TGTGCCAGTAGTGTAACAGTGAACACTGAAGCTTTCTTT. Looking up the rest from reference TRBV19 and TRBJ1-1 gives the full variable domain: DGGITQSPKYLFRKEGQNVTLSCEQNLNHDAMYWYRQDPGQGLRLIYYSQIVNDFQKGDIAEGYSVSREKKESFPLTVTSAQKNPTAFYLCASSVTVNTEAFFGQGTRLTVV.